A single sample is the source of the 13 T cell receptor beta chains below, sequenced in a study of OX40 agonist ivuxolimab in advanced cancers. Library preparation employed the immunoSEQ multiplex PCR assay. This is the immuneACCESS table as TCRdb keeps it, with only in-frame sequences that have V and J called. A part of the clones is gone; compared with another copy, unresolved V genes explain less than half, and the rest is unexplained. This sample lists 90,000 to 100,000 clones; around 95% were detected once. The top ten clones comprise 2% to 2.5% of the sample. The material sequenced was CD4+ or CD8+ T cells sorted from blood, taken in a trial of the OX40 agonist ivuxolimab. All receptors derive from an adult with an advanced solid tumor such as melanoma, head and neck, liver or kidney cancer.

J is TRBJ2-3 and V is TRBV6-5, with a possible D match to TRBD2 (5 bases). V lost 6 bases, J lost 7 bases, and 11 bases lay in between. Germline CDR1 MNHEY, CDR2 SVGAGI. This CDR3 comprises 12 residues. CDR3 sequence: CASRETGNTQYF. The DNA of the CDR3 is TGTGCCAGCAGAGAAACCGGGAATACGCAGTATTTT.

J is TRBJ2-7 and V is TRBV19; 8 nucleotides align to TRBD1. J lost 2 bases, V lost 3 bases, and 3 bases had no gene match. Germline V gene lookup returns CDR1 LNHDA and CDR2 SQIVND (reference sequence). The CDR3 is 14 residues long. The CDR3 reads CASSISGQAYEQYF. The CDR3 coding sequence is TGTGCCAGTAGTATCTCGGGACAGGCCTACGAGCAGTACTTC.

In regard to this clone: Distinct nucleotide sequences in the sample also encode this CDR3. This rearrangement joins TRBV27 to TRBJ2-1; 7 bases line up with TRBD1. J gave up 8 bases and V 5 bases, and 3 bases lay outside the gene matches. Germline CDR1 and CDR2: MNHEY and SMNVEV (reference sequence). The CDR3 is 12 residues long. The CDR3 coding sequence is TGTGCCAGCAGTCTAACAGGGGATGAGCAGTTCTTC. The encoded protein is CASSLTGDEQFF.

The gene calls are TRBV5-1 and TRBJ1-1; a weak D match, TRBD1 (5 bases). This CDR3 has 15 residues. In germline, CDR1 is SGHRS, CDR2 YFSETQ. V lost 3 bases and J lost 2, with 14 bases in between. This CDR3 reads CASSSGDSSNTEAFF. As DNA, the CDR3 is TGCGCCAGCAGCTCCGGTGACAGCTCAAACACTGAAGCTTTCTTT.

The CDR3 sequence is CSAAPYEQYF. In DNA, the CDR3 is TGCAGTGCTGCACCTTACGAGCAGTACTTC. The rearrangement uses TRBV20-1 and TRBJ2-7; D not certain. Trimming cost V 5 bases and J 4 bases, with 6 bases left between them. The CDR3 is 10 residues long. Germline V gene data show CDR1 as DFQATT and CDR2 as SNEGSKA (reference sequence).

The gene calls are TRBV15 and TRBJ1-4; 8 nucleotides line up with TRBD1. V gave up 4 bases and J gave up 8 bases; unmatched junction bases: 9. Germline loops: CDR1 LNHNV, CDR2 YYDKDF (reference sequence). The CDR3 consists of 15 residues. The DNA for the CDR3 is TGTGCCACCAGCATTGACAGGGGCTCTGGGGAAAAACTGTTTTTT. Protein sequence: CATSIDRGSGEKLFF.

This rearrangement joins TRBV28 to TRBJ2-3, with 11 bases fitting TRBD2. Germline trimming cut 4 bases from V and 2 bases from J; bases unmatched to any gene: 5. CDR1 MDHEN and CDR2 SYDVKM come from the germline V gene. CDR3 length: 16 amino acids. CDR3 DNA: TGTGCCAGCAGTTGGATGACTAGCGGGAACACAGATACGCAGTATTTT. It encodes CASSWMTSGNTDTQYF.

The gene calls are TRBV28 and TRBJ2-1; D gene uncertain. CDR3 size: 11 residues. Trimming shortened V by 6 bases and J by 5 bases, and 5 bases separated the two germline ends. Per the germline V gene, CDR1 is MDHEN and CDR2 is SYDVKM. CDR3 residues: CASSPNNEQFF. The CDR3 DNA reads TGTGCCAGCAGCCCGAACAATGAGCAGTTCTTC.

The chain joins TRBV6-5 to TRBJ2-7; the D is unclear. Germline CDR1 is MNHEY and CDR2 is SVGAGI. V lost 4 bases, J lost 0 bases, and 16 bases lay in between. The CDR3 is made up of 16 amino acids. DNA for the CDR3: TGTGCCAGCAGTTGGGGTAGCTTCGGAAGCTCCTACGAGCAGTACTTC. Translated, it gives CASSWGSFGSSYEQYF.

This clone was counted once. The CDR3 loop is CASTSPAQDYEQYF. DNA for the CDR3: TGTGCCAGCACCTCCCCGGCACAGGACTACGAGCAGTACTTC. This chain links TRBV6-6 with TRBJ2-7, with D possibly matching TRBD1 (5 bases). Trimming took 7 bases from V and 3 from J, leaving 16 bases between them. Germline V gene data show CDR1 as MNHNY and CDR2 as SVGAGI (reference sequence). This CDR3 contains 14 residues.

The rearrangement joins TRBV19 to TRBJ2-1; possibly TRBD1 for D (7 bases). The ends were cut back, 3 bases at V and 2 bases at J, with 14 bases in the middle. The germline V gene encodes CDR1 LNHDA and CDR2 SQIVND (reference sequence). This CDR3 spans 16 amino acids. The CDR3 sequence is CASSMGGQETYNEQFF. Here the CDR3 DNA reads TGTGCCAGTAGTATGGGAGGACAGGAGACCTACAATGAGCAGTTCTTC.

V and J are TRBV7-4 and TRBJ1-5, with D tentatively TRBD1 (6 bases). CDR1 is SGHVT, CDR2 SQSDAQ, per germline. Trimming stripped 7 bases from V and 5 bases from J, with 15 bases between. The CDR3 loop spans 14 amino acids. CDR3 DNA: TGTGCCAGCACCCCCCGGGAGGGGGATCAGCCCCAGCATTTT. It is translated as CASTPREGDQPQHF.

This chain links TRBV28 with TRBJ2-7; D is possibly TRBD1 or TRBD2 (5 bases each). Per the germline V gene, CDR1 is MDHEN and CDR2 is SYDVKM. The CDR3 consists of 14 residues. The V end was cut by 3 bases, the J end by 1 base, with 10 bases between. CDR3 sequence reads: CASSLRGPSYEQYF. The CDR3 bases are TGTGCCAGCAGTTTGAGGGGACCGTCCTACGAGCAGTACTTC. Together with reference TRBV28 and TRBJ2-7, the CDR3 gives the full variable domain: DVKVTQSSRYLVKRTGEKVFLECVQDMDHENMFWYRQDPGLGLRLIYFSYDVKMKEKGDIPEGYSVSREKKERFSLILESASTNQTSMYLCASSLRGPSYEQYFGPGTRLTVT.